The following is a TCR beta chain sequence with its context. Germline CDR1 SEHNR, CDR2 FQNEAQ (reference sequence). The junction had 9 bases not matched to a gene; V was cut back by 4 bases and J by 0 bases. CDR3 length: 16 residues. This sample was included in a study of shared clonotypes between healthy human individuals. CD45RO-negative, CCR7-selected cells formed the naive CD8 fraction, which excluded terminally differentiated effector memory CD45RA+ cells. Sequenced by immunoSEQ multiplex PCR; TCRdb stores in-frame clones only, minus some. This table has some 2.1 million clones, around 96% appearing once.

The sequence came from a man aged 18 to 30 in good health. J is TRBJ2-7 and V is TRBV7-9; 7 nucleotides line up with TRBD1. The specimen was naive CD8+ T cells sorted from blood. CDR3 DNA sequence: TGTGCCAGCAGCTCACCCCCGGGACAGCACTCCTACGAGCAGTACTTC. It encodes CASSSPPGQHSYEQYF. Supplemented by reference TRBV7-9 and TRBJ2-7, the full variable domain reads DTGVSQNPRHKITKRGQNVTFRCDPISEHNRLYWYRQTLGQGPEFLTYFQNEAQLEKSRLLSDRFSAERPKGSFSTLEIQRTEQGDSAMYLCASSSPPGQHSYEQYFGPGTRLTVT.